This record looks at one TCR beta chain sequence and its context. Its specificity is unknown. Unmatched junction bases numbered 8, after V lost 6 bases and J lost 7 bases. Germline V gene sequence: CDR1 SGHVS, CDR2 FNYEAQ. There are 13 residues in the CDR3. Sequencing was performed with immunoSEQ multiplex PCR; in TCRdb, only in-frame clones are kept and a portion is missing. This sample has some 630,000 clones, with around 72% found just once. This sample was included in a study of shared clonotypes between healthy human individuals. Study-wide findings and caveats: A reduction in generation probabilities was seen for non-shared clonotypes relative to those shared by all four donors.

Those who donated were healthy HIV-negative adults, with no recent acute infections or vaccinations reported. This receptor was identified in a woman between 25 and 40 years old in good health. J is TRBJ2-7 and V is TRBV7-6, with 8 nucleotides matching TRBD2. Sequenced: memory CD4+ T cells sorted from blood. The subset: CD45RA-negative fraction. The CDR3 sequence is CASRPAGVREQYF. Written as DNA, the CDR3 is TGTGCCAGCAGACCAGCGGGAGTTAGGGAGCAGTACTTC.